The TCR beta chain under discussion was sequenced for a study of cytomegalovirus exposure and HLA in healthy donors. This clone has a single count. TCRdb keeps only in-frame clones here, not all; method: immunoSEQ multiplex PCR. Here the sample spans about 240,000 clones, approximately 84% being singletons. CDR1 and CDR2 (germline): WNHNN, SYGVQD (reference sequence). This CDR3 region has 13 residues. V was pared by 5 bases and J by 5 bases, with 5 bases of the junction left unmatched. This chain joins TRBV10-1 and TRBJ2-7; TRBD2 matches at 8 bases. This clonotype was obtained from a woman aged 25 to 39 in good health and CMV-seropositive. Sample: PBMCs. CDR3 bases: TGCGCCAGCAGTCAAGCGGGAGTGGACGAGCAGTACTTC. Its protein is CASSQAGVDEQYF.